Below, 2 T cell receptor beta chains from the same sample are listed, as sequenced in a study. TCRdb ran MiXCR on the RT-PCR reads and lists one entry per CDR3 protein. The table lists fewer than 800,000 distinct CDR3 sequences, 14% of them singletons. The sequencing sample was made of memory CD4+ T cells from blood. The receptors here all came from a female donor in good health, serving as a healthy control.

The rearrangement joins TRBV5-5 to TRBJ1-1; D might be TRBD1 (5 bases). Trimming removed 1 base at V and 4 bases at J, with 8 bases between. Germline CDR1 SGHKS, CDR2 YYEKEE (reference sequence). The CDR3 runs to 13 residues. CDR3 loop: CASSLPGLTEAFF. In nucleotides, the CDR3 is TGTGCCAGCAGCTTGCCAGGGCTCACTGAAGCTTTCTTT.

This clonotype appeared many times. The rearrangement links TRBV24-1 to TRBJ2-3; TRBD2 matches at 13 bases. From germline, CDR1 is KGHDR and CDR2 SFDVKD. The CDR3 runs to 16 residues. Trimming at V came to 7 bases and at J to 6 bases, leaving 9 bases not matched to a gene. The CDR3 protein is CATSDTSGRAYDTQYF. In nucleotides, the CDR3 is TGTGCCACCAGCGACACTAGCGGGAGGGCCTATGATACGCAGTATTTT.